This TCR beta chain was captured in a study of T cells in Graves' hyperthyroidism and ophthalmopathy. Regarding the study as a whole: Peripheral blood also featured most of the thyroid clonotypes expanded above 0.001.

Those patients with uncontrolled infection, other autoimmune disease, pregnancy or lactation were excluded. A word on this clonotype: Its antigen is still unknown.

Authors of the study amplified TCR beta CDR3 regions from RNA transcripts. Using the HTBI primer set, a first-round RT-PCR was run on the TCR CDR3. MiXCR was run by TCRdb on the multiplex PCR reads, yielding one entry per CDR3 protein. The table has about 570,000 distinct CDR3 sequences, 35% to 55% seen once. The CDR3 contains 10 residues. V lost 1 base and J lost 11, with 5 bases in between. From germline, CDR1 is SGHTA and CDR2 FQGNSA. This sequence originates from an adult woman with Graves' disease, either hyperthyroidism or ophthalmopathy (not recorded which). The sequencing sample was made of peripheral blood or thyroid tissue (not recorded which). J is TRBJ1-1 and V is TRBV7-2; D gene ambiguous. The CDR3 DNA sequence: TGTGCCAGCAGCTTAGTCTCCGCTTTCTTT. It encodes CASSLVSAFF.